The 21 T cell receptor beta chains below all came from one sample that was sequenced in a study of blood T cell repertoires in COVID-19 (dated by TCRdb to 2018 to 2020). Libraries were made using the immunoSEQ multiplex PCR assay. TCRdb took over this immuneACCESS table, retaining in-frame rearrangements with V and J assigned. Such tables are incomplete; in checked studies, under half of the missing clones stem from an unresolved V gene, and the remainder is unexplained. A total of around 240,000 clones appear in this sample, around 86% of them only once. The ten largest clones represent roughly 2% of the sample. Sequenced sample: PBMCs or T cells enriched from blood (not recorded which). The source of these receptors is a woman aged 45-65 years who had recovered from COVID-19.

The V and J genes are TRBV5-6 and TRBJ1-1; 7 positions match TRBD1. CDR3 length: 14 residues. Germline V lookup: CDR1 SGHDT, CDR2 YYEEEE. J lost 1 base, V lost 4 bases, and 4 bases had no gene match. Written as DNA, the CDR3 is TGTGCCAGCAGCCGAGACAGGGCGAACACTGAAGCTTTCTTT. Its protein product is CASSRDRANTEAFF.

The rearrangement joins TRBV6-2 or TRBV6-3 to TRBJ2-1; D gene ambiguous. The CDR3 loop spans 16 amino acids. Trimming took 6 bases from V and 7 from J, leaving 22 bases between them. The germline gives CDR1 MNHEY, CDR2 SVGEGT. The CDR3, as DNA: TGTGCCAGCAGCGGCCCTAGTTACAATTTATTTAATGAGCAGTTCTTC. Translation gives CASSGPSYNLFNEQFF.

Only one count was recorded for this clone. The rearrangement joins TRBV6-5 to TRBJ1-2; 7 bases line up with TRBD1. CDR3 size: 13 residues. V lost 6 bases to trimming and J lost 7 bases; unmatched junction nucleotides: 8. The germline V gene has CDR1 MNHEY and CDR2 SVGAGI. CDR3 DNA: TGTGCCAGCAGCAAACAGGGGTTTGGTGGCTACACCTTC. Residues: CASSKQGFGGYTF.

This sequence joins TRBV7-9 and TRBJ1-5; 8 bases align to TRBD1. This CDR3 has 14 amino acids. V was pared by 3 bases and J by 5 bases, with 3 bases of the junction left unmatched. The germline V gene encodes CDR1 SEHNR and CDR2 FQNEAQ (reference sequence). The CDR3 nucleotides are TGTGCCAGCAGCTTTAAGACAGGGGATCAGCCCCAGCATTTT. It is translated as CASSFKTGDQPQHF.

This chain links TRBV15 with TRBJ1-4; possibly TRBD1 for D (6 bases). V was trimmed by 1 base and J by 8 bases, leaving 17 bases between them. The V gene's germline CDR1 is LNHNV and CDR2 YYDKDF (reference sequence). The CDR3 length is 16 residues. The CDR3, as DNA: TGTGCCACCAGCAGAGGGGGGCGGGGGGCAGTCGAAAAACTGTTTTTT. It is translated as CATSRGGRGAVEKLFF.

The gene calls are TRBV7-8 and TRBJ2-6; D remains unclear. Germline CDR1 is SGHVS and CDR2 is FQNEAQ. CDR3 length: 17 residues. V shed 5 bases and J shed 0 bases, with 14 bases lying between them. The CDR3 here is CASSPQPVYSGANVLTF. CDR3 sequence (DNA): TGTGCCAGCAGCCCCCAACCAGTTTACTCTGGGGCCAACGTCCTGACTTTC.

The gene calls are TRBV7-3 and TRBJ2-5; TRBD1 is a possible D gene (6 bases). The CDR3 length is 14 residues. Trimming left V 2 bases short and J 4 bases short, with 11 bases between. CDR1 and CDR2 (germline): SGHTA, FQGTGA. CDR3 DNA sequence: TGTGCCAGCAGCTTAGGCAGGGGTGGAGAGACCCAGTACTTC. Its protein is CASSLGRGGETQYF.

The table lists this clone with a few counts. In DNA, the CDR3 is TGTGCCAGCAGCTTAGAGGGCGCGGGGAGAATGAATGAGCAGTTCTTC. Amino acids: CASSLEGAGRMNEQFF. The genes are TRBV7-9 and TRBJ2-1, with D possibly being TRBD2 (6 bases). The germline V gene encodes CDR1 SEHNR and CDR2 FQNEAQ (reference sequence). V lost 1 base to trimming and J lost 7 bases, with 17 bases between them. This CDR3 is 16 amino acids long.

CDR3 residues: CASSQARLAETQYF. The CDR3 DNA reads as TGTGCCAGCAGCCAAGCACGACTAGCAGAGACCCAGTACTTC. The chain uses TRBV3-1 (or the pseudogene TRBV3-2) and TRBJ2-5, with 7 bases identical to TRBD2. The trim removed 1 base at V and 4 bases at J, leaving 3 bases unmatched. The germline V gene encodes CDR1 LGHDT and CDR2 YNNKEL (reference sequence). CDR3 length equals 14 residues.

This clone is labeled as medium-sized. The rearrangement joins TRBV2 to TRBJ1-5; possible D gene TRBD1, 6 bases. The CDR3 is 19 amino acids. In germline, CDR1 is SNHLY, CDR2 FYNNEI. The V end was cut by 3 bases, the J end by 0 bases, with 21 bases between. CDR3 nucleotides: TGTGCCAGCAGTGATTTAACACAGGGAACTACTAATAGCAATCAGCCCCAGCATTTT. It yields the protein CASSDLTQGTTNSNQPQHF.

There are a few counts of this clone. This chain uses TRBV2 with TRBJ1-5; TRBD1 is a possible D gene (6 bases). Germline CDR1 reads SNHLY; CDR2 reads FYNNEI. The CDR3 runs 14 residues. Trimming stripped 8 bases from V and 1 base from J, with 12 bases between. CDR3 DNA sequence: TGTGCCAGCGGCGACAGGAGGAGCAATCAGCCCCAGCATTTT. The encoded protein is CASGDRRSNQPQHF. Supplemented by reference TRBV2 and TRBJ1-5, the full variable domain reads EPEVTQTPSHQVTQMGQEVILRCVPISNHLYFYWYRQILGQKVEFLVSFYNNEISEKSEIFDDQFSVERPDGSNFTLKIRSTKLEDSAMYFCASGDRRSNQPQHFGDGTRLSIL.

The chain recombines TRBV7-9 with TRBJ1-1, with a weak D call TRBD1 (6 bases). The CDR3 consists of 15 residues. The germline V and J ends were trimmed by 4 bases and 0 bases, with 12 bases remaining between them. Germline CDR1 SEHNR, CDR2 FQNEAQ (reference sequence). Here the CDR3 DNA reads TGTGCCAGCAGCTCGACAGGACACATGAACACTGAAGCTTTCTTT. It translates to CASSSTGHMNTEAFF.

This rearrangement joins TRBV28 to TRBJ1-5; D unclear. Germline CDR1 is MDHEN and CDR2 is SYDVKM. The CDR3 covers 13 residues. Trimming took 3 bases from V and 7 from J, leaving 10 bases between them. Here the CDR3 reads CASSLEAVQPQHF. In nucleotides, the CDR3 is TGTGCCAGCAGTTTGGAGGCAGTCCAGCCCCAGCATTTT. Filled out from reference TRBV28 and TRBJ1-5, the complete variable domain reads DVKVTQSSRYLVKRTGEKVFLECVQDMDHENMFWYRQDPGLGLRLIYFSYDVKMKEKGDIPEGYSVSREKKERFSLILESASTNQTSMYLCASSLEAVQPQHFGDGTRLSIL.

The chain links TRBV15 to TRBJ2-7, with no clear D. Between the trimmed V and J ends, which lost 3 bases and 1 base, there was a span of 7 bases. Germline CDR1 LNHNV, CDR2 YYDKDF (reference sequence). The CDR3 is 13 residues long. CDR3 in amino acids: CATSSSGSYEQYF. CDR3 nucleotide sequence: TGTGCCACCAGCAGCTCCGGGTCCTACGAGCAGTACTTC.

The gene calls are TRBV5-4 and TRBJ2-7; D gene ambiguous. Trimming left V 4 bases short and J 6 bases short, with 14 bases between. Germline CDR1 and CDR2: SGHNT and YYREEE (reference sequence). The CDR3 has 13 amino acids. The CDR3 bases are TGTGCCAGCAGCGACTCGCTGCTGGGCGAGCAGTACTTC. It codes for CASSDSLLGEQYF.

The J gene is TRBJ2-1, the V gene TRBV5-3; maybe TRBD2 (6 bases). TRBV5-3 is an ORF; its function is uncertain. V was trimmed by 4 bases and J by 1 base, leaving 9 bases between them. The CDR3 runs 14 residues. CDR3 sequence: CARSAAGSYNEQFF. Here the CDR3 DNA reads TGTGCCAGAAGCGCGGCGGGGTCCTACAATGAGCAGTTCTTC.

CDR3 amino acids: CASSQRDSGNTIYF. DNA for the CDR3: TGTGCCAGTAGTCAACGGGACAGCGGAAACACCATATATTTT. This rearrangement joins TRBV19 to TRBJ1-3; 7 bases fit TRBD1. Germline CDR1 and CDR2: LNHDA and SQIVND (reference sequence). This CDR3 comprises 14 residues. Unmatched junction bases numbered 5, after V lost 5 bases and J lost 4 bases. Based on the CDR3 plus reference TRBV19 and TRBJ1-3, the full variable domain is DGGITQSPKYLFRKEGQNVTLSCEQNLNHDAMYWYRQDPGQGLRLIYYSQIVNDFQKGDIAEGYSVSREKKESFPLTVTSAQKNPTAFYLCASSQRDSGNTIYFGEGSWLTVV.

The CDR3 here is CASSLGPGTRQNEQFF. The CDR3 nucleotides are TGTGCCAGCAGCTTGGGGCCCGGGACTAGACAAAATGAGCAGTTCTTC. The V call is TRBV7-2, the J call TRBJ2-1, with 8 bases identical to TRBD2. V trimming: 3 bases; J trimming: 7 bases; junction bases outside the gene matches: 11. Germline V gives CDR1 SGHTA, CDR2 FQGNSA. The CDR3 loop spans 16 amino acids.

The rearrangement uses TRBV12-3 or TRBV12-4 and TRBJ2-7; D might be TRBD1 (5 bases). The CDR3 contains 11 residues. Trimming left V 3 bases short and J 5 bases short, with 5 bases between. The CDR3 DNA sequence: TGTGCCAGCAGTTTGACAGACGAGCAGTACTTC. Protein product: CASSLTDEQYF.

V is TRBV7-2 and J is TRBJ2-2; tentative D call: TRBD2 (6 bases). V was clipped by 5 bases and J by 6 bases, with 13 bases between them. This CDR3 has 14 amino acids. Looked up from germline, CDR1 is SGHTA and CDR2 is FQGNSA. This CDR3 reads CASSPGGGSGELFF. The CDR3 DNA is TGTGCCAGCAGCCCCGGTGGGGGGTCCGGGGAGCTGTTTTTT.

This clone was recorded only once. The DNA of the CDR3 is TGTGCCAGCAGCAAAGTATCGAACTACTATCACCACTCTGGGGCCAACGTCCTGACTTTC. This sequence encodes CASSKVSNYYHHSGANVLTF. The rearrangement links TRBV21-1 to TRBJ2-6; the D call TRBD2 from the table was never checked on the DNA. TRBV21-1 is reported as a pseudogene. This CDR3 contains 20 residues.